This T cell receptor beta chain was documented in a study of Ad26.COV2.S vaccination and SARS-CoV-2 variants. Study overall: Donor was one of the participants in the Ad26.COV2.S arm of the COV1001 trial. Doses of Ad26.COV2.S were injected into muscle once or twice, 56 days apart. Study results and limitations: After vaccination, substantial breadth of spike-specific CD8+ and CD4+ responses was reported. Relative to placebo recipients, vaccine recipients exhibited elevated spike-specific TCR breadth.

This clone appeared a single time. Its antigen is undetermined. TCRdb's copy holds only in-frame clones and misses some; the assay was immunoSEQ multiplex PCR. Among about 450,000 clones listed, roughly nine tenths were seen once. Treatment specified: roughly 20 received Ad26.COV2.S at low or high dose, single or two shots; several received placebo; per-sample allocation not given. Day 63 after the first vaccine or placebo injection was the time point for sampling. Germline trimming cut 5 bases from V and 5 bases from J; bases unmatched to any gene: 5. This CDR3 comprises 14 residues. Germline CDR1 SQVTM, CDR2 ANQGSEA.

V usage is TRBV29-1 and J usage is TRBJ2-1; 11 bases line up with TRBD2. The sequence was obtained from a person aged 18 to 59 who received the Ad26.COV2.S COVID-19 vaccine or a placebo. The sample in question was peripheral blood, obtained in a trial of Ad26.COV2.S vaccine versus placebo. The CDR3 is CSVSSGRTHNEQFF. The CDR3 DNA sequence: TGCAGCGTTTCTAGCGGGAGGACTCACAATGAGCAGTTCTTC.